This is a list of T cell receptor beta chains from one sample in a study of T cells in Graves' hyperthyroidism and ophthalmopathy. One entry per CDR3 protein, called by TCRdb with MiXCR from the multiplex PCR reads. The sample consists of 450,000 to 650,000 distinct CDR3 sequences, 14% of them appearing once. Sample: blood. The receptors come from a woman under 30 with Graves' ophthalmopathy. Both conserved end residues are part of each CDR3. A D gene is named only where the DNA matches it firmly. Clone size is not always given. Where it is, it says once, few, many or a class for expanded clones.

j_gene,abundance,v_gene,d_gene,CDR3nt,CDR3aa
TRBJ2-1,many,TRBV14,TRBD2,TGTGCCAGCAGCCGTGTTAGCGGGAACTCCGATGAGCAGTTCTTC,CASSRVSGNSDEQFF
TRBJ1-5,many,TRBV28,NA,TGTGCCAGCAGTTTATTGGAGGGACATAATTACAATCAGCCCCAGCATTTT,CASSLLEGHNYNQPQHF
TRBJ2-7,many,TRBV7-2,TRBD2,TGTGCCAGCAGCTTAGTCAGGTTGGAGGCGGGAGGAGCCTACGAGCAGTACTTC,CASSLVRLEAGGAYEQYF
TRBJ2-3,NA,TRBV3-1,NA,TGTGCCAGCAGCCAACCCCGGGACTTGCGGGGTCCTTCCGCCGCCGAAGATACGCAGTATTTT,CASSQPRDLRGPSAAEDTQYF
TRBJ2-7,few,TRBV6-1,TRBD2,TGTGACAGCAGGGAGGGCGGAGTGGTCTACGAGCAGTACTTC,CDSREGGVVYEQYF
TRBJ2-7,many,TRBV10-3,NA,TGTGCCATCGATGACGGACTCCACGAGCAGTACTTC,CAIDDGLHEQYF
TRBJ2-7,NA,TRBV28,TRBD2,TGTGCCAGCAGTTTACGGGGGGGGCTAGCGGGGACCAACGAGCAGTACTTC,CASSLRGGLAGTNEQYF
TRBJ1-2,NA,TRBV5-1,NA,TGCGCCAGCAGACTGACAGGAACGCGGGATCTTGGCCACACCTTC,CASRLTGTRDLGHTF
TRBJ2-5,NA,TRBV4-3,TRBD2,TGCGCCAGCAGCTTCGGGACTAGTGGAAGTTGGGAGACCCAGTACTTC,CASSFGTSGSWETQYF
TRBJ2-1,many,TRBV6-1,TRBD1,TGTGCCAGCAGCCCCAGGGGGCGTACGGGCAATGAGCAGTTCTTC,CASSPRGRTGNEQFF
TRBJ2-1,few,TRBV7-7,NA,TGTGCTAGCAGCCTTTCTTCCAACAATGAGCAGTTCTTC,CASSLSSNNEQFF
TRBJ2-5,many,TRBV27,TRBD2,TGTGCCAGCAGTTTTCAGTTAGCGGGGACCCAAGAGACCCAGTACTTC,CASSFQLAGTQETQYF
TRBJ2-1,NA,TRBV4-1,NA,TGCGCCAGCAGCCTAGAAACCTTACAGGGTGATGAGCAGTTCTTC,CASSLETLQGDEQFF
TRBJ1-4,few,TRBV4-1,NA,TGCGCCAGCAGCCATTTTGACAGGAGGTACAATGAAAAACTGTTTTTT,CASSHFDRRYNEKLFF
TRBJ2-3,medium-sized,TRBV24-1,NA,TGTGCCACCAGTGATCATACAGGGCTCCATACGCAGTATTTT,CATSDHTGLHTQYF
TRBJ2-1,NA,TRBV9,TRBD2,TGTGCCAGCAGCGACCCTACCGGACTAGCGGGAGACAATGAGCAGTTCTTC,CASSDPTGLAGDNEQFF
TRBJ2-7,many,TRBV12-3/TRBV12-4,TRBD2,TGTGCCAGCAGTTTAGCCCCCTTAGCGGGAGTTACCTACGAGCAGTACTTC,CASSLAPLAGVTYEQYF
TRBJ2-3,few,TRBV29-1,NA,TGCAGCGTTGACCCACGGGGGGCTTTGGGCACAGATACGCAGTATTTT,CSVDPRGALGTDTQYF
TRBJ1-1,many,TRBV24-1,TRBD1,TGTGCCACCAGTGATCCGTCGACAGGGTCCGAAGCTTTCTTT,CATSDPSTGSEAFF
TRBJ2-7,NA,TRBV6-5,NA,TGTGCCAGCAGTTACTCGACAGGAGAAACCTCCTACGAGCAGTACTTC,CASSYSTGETSYEQYF
TRBJ2-5,NA,TRBV18,NA,TGTGCCAGCTCACCACCGGGACTTCTAGAAGAGACCCAGTACTTC,CASSPPGLLEETQYF
TRBJ2-7,many,TRBV7-3,TRBD2,TGTGCCAGCAGCTTAAGGACTAGCGGCAACTATTACGAGCAGTACTTC,CASSLRTSGNYYEQYF
TRBJ2-2,NA,TRBV9,NA,TGTGCCAGCAGCTACTCAGGTGACCGGGAGCTGTTTTTT,CASSYSGDRELFF
TRBJ2-3,many,TRBV6-2/TRBV6-3,TRBD2,TGTGCCAGCAGTTACACCCTAGCGGGAGTGACGCAGTATTTT,CASSYTLAGVTQYF
TRBJ1-6,many,TRBV30,NA,TGTGCCTGGAGTGTAGGCGGCTACCTCCACTTT,CAWSVGGYLHF
TRBJ2-1,once,TRBV27,NA,TGTGCCAGCAGTTTATCGAGGGCGGGACGGTACAATGAGCAGTTCTTC,CASSLSRAGRYNEQFF
TRBJ1-5,NA,TRBV20-1,TRBD1,TGCAGTGCTTATTCACCGACAGGGGGGGGCAATCAGCCCCAGCATTTT,CSAYSPTGGGNQPQHF
TRBJ2-7,NA,TRBV5-4,TRBD2,TGTGCCAGCAGCAGGGCGGGAGGGCCTAACTACGAGCAGTACTTC,CASSRAGGPNYEQYF
TRBJ1-2,many,TRBV27,TRBD1,TGTGCCAGCAGTTTCAGTGAGGGGGCGTATGGCTACACCTTC,CASSFSEGAYGYTF
TRBJ2-6,NA,TRBV24-1,TRBD1,TGTGCCACCAGTGGGCGTGGACAGGGGCCGGGGGGGGCCAACGTCCTGACTTTC,CATSGRGQGPGGANVLTF
TRBJ1-3,many,TRBV30,NA,TGTGCCTGGAGCCAGGACTTTGGAAACACCATATATTTT,CAWSQDFGNTIYF
TRBJ2-7,many,TRBV7-2,NA,TGTGCCAGCAGCCCGGGACGGACCCTAGTCGAGCAGTACTTC,CASSPGRTLVEQYF
TRBJ2-1,NA,TRBV7-8,TRBD2,TGTGCCAGCAGCTCCCGACTACTACTAGCGGGAGGTCACAATGAGCAGTTCTTC,CASSSRLLLAGGHNEQFF
TRBJ1-2,NA,TRBV9,NA,TGTGCCAGCAGCATAGCGGGGTTCTATGGCTACACCTTC,CASSIAGFYGYTF
TRBJ2-7,many,TRBV29-1,TRBD2,TGCAGCGTTGAAGACATTATTACTAGCGGGAGGGCCTACGAGCAGTACTTC,CSVEDIITSGRAYEQYF
TRBJ1-3,NA,TRBV3-1,NA,TGTGCCAGCAGCCCTACAGGGTTACGCGGAAACACCATATATTTT,CASSPTGLRGNTIYF
TRBJ2-7,many,TRBV29-1,NA,TGCAGCGTTGAAACCAGCGGGCCCGGCTACGAGCAGTACTTC,CSVETSGPGYEQYF
TRBJ2-3,NA,TRBV19,TRBD2,TGTGCCAGTAGTACCCTTCAGCGGGATACAGATACGCAGTATTTT,CASSTLQRDTDTQYF
TRBJ1-2,many,TRBV15,NA,TGTGCCACCAGCCGTGACCCTAAAACTAACTATGGCTACACCTTC,CATSRDPKTNYGYTF
TRBJ2-1,many,TRBV18,TRBD2,TGTGCCAGCTCACCCCCAGTGGTAGCGGGAATAGGTGAGCAGTTCTTC,CASSPPVVAGIGEQFF
TRBJ2-7,many,TRBV7-2,NA,TGTGCCAGCAGCTTCTACGAGACATTCGAGCAGTACTTC,CASSFYETFEQYF
TRBJ2-7,few,TRBV3-1,NA,TGTGCCAGCAGCCCCCGGTGGACAGTTGCCACTAGTGAGCAGTACTTC,CASSPRWTVATSEQYF
TRBJ2-1,many,TRBV6-1,TRBD2,TGTGCCACACTAGCGGGAGGGTACAATGAGCAGTTCTTC,CATLAGGYNEQFF
TRBJ2-3,many,TRBV4-3,NA,TGCGCCAGCAGCCACGACCAGGGTACGCAGTATTTT,CASSHDQGTQYF
TRBJ2-1,NA,TRBV7-2,NA,TGTGCCAGCAGCCAAGAGGTGGGAAGAAGCTCCTACAATGAGCAGTTCTTC,CASSQEVGRSSYNEQFF
TRBJ2-3,NA,TRBV9,NA,TGTGCCAGCAGCCCCTCGTCGAGAGGGTACACAGATACGCAGTATTTT,CASSPSSRGYTDTQYF
TRBJ2-1,many,TRBV7-9,TRBD2,TGTGCCAGCAGCTACGGGACTAGCGGGATACTCTACAATGAGCAGTTCTTC,CASSYGTSGILYNEQFF
TRBJ2-1,NA,TRBV24-1,TRBD2,TGTGCCACCAGTGACCTAGGGACTAGCGGGAGGTACAATGAGCAGTTCTTC,CATSDLGTSGRYNEQFF
TRBJ2-7,many,TRBV20-1,TRBD2,TGCAGTGCTAGAGATCTCAGCGGGAGTTACTACGAGCAGTACTTC,CSARDLSGSYYEQYF
TRBJ1-2,NA,TRBV20-1,TRBD1,TGCAGTGCTTTTACAGGGGGCTATGGCTACACCTTC,CSAFTGGYGYTF
TRBJ2-6,few,TRBV12-3/TRBV12-4,NA,TGTGCCAGCAGTGCCCTGTCCGTCCTGACTTTC,CASSALSVLTF
TRBJ2-1,NA,TRBV20-1,NA,TGCAGTGCCTCGGACGTTAGCTCCTACAATGAGCAGTTCTTC,CSASDVSSYNEQFF
TRBJ1-2,many,TRBV2,NA,TGTGCCACCAAAGTGTCAGACTACTATGGCTACACCTTC,CATKVSDYYGYTF
TRBJ2-7,many,TRBV20-1,TRBD1,TGCAGTGCTATTAGACAGGGGACCTACGAGCAGTACTTC,CSAIRQGTYEQYF
TRBJ2-3,many,TRBV20-1,NA,TGCAGTGCGGGCCCCGGGACAACGCCCCATACGCAGTATTTT,CSAGPGTTPHTQYF
TRBJ2-3,many,TRBV11-3,TRBD1,TGTGCCAGCAGCTTGCCTTGGACAGGGGGGACCACGGGCACAGATACGCAGTATTTT,CASSLPWTGGTTGTDTQYF
TRBJ2-1,many,TRBV5-1,TRBD2,TGCGCCAGCAGTAGGGGTAGCGGGAAGTTAAGGGGAAATGAGCAGTTCTTC,CASSRGSGKLRGNEQFF